This T cell receptor (beta chain) was captured in a study of control samples from healthy donors and cancer patients. The CDR3 runs to 16 residues. Germline V gives CDR1 MNHEY, CDR2 SMNVEV (reference sequence). V lost 2 bases, J lost 0 bases, and 2 bases stayed unmatched. Clones were sequenced by immunoSEQ multiplex PCR, and TCRdb holds only the in-frame ones, with some missing. Of approximately 41,000 clones in the sample, around 94% are singletons; the top ten hold 24%. The chain combines TRBV27 with TRBJ2-2, with 8 bases identical to TRBD2. This TCR was sampled from a man in his 60s in good health. Sequenced material: blood. CDR3 residues: CASSLVLAANTGELFF. The DNA for the CDR3 is TGTGCCAGCAGTTTAGTACTAGCGGCGAACACCGGGGAGCTGTTTTTT.